This T cell receptor beta chain was identified during a study of PD-1 blockade in classical Hodgkin lymphoma. General study findings and limits: The repertoire differences lack a defined cause, possibly disease activity or prior therapy. Researchers reported that CD4+ TCR diversity, though not CD8+, rose significantly by C4D1.

As for time point: cycle 4 day 1 (C4D1), after more than 5 weeks of nivolumab. Relapses following autologous stem cell transplantation were seen in all patients, with brentuximab vedotin exposure varying. Regarding this clone: What it binds is not known.

The J segment lost 6 bases and the V segment lost 6 bases, leaving 8 bases of the junction unmatched. The CDR3 covers 14 residues. Repertoires were generated with immunoSEQ multiplex PCR, while TCRdb's copy carries only in-frame clones and drops some. Altogether about 44,000 clones are present, 66% being singletons, with the ten largest covering approximately 3%. The sequencing used peripheral blood mononuclear cells (PBMCs), collected before the fourth cycle of nivolumab. This TCR was recovered from a human donor with classical Hodgkin lymphoma. V and J are TRBV23-1 and TRBJ2-4, with TRBD1 matching over 7 bases. TRBV23-1 is flagged as an ORF with uncertain function. The chain's CDR3 is CASSPTGPRNIQYF. CDR3 coding DNA: TGCGCCAGCAGCCCGACAGGGCCTAGAAACATTCAGTACTTC.